This T cell receptor beta chain was recorded in a study of beta chain features in type 1 diabetes. Study results and limitations: Lower insertion and higher deletion counts appeared at VDJ junctions in type 1 diabetes patients.

Turning to this clone: No antigen is known for it.

The V gene lost 4 bases and the J gene lost 5 bases, with 12 bases spanning the gap. The CDR3 loop spans 13 amino acids. CDR1 SGHKS and CDR2 YYEKEE come from the germline V gene (reference sequence). The entirety of the isolated RNA underwent reverse transcription, so expressed TCRB transcripts were sequenced. Generated by immunoSEQ multiplex PCR, the TCRdb table keeps only in-frame clones and is missing some. The sample shows some 180,000 clones, about 13% of them seen only once. The sample was central memory CD4+ T cells from blood. The V and J genes are TRBV5-5 and TRBJ1-1; D gene uncertain. The sequence was obtained from a woman between 18 and 29 years old in good health. The CDR3 spells CASSPIPGTEAFF. Written as DNA, the CDR3 is TGTGCCAGCAGCCCGATTCCGGGGACTGAAGCTTTCTTT.